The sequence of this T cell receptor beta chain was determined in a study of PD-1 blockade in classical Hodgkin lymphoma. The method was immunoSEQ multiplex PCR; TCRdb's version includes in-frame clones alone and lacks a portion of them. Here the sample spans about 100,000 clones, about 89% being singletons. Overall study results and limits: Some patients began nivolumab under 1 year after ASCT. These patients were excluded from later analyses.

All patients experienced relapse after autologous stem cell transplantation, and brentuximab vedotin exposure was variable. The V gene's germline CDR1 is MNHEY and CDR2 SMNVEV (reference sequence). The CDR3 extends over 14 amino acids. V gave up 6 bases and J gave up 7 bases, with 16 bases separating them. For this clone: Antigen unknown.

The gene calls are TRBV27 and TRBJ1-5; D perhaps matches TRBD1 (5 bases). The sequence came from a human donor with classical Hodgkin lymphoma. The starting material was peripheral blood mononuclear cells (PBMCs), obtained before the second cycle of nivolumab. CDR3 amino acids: CASRPGGFLQPQHF. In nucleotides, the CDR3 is TGTGCCAGCAGACCTGGGGGTTTTTTGCAGCCCCAGCATTTT.